One TCR beta chain is described in this entry. The antigen this receptor binds is unknown. Per-base qualities were not stored, and no clone one base away is much larger. Only healthy Caucasian donors were included. The twin cohort comprised three pairs of female monozygotic twins, all aged about 18 to 29 years. Using Miltenyi CD45RO+ enrichment and human naive T-cell isolation kits, memory (CD45RO+) and naive T cells were isolated from PBMC. The record originates from a study of identical twins (dated by TCRdb to 2016 to 2018). For the wider study: To test whether fetal clonotypes persist, the study used deep sequencing on TCR alpha and beta repertoires from monozygotic twins, unrelated adults of various ages, and cord blood. Replicate twin experiments were performed at different times using different library preparation protocols to rule out contamination.

Including cysteine and phenylalanine, the CDR3 has 13 amino acids. The retained sequence is limited to the CDR3, 39 bases, with the frame set at the first base. CDR1 is given as ENHRY and CDR2 as SYGVKD, both from the germline V gene. Trimming removed 10 bases from V and 5 bases from J; the gene matches leave 8 bases unexplained. To prepare the library, 5' RACE was applied. For sequencing, an Illumina HiSeq 2000 was employed. Template switching added a universal primer binding site, and the final cDNA carried a unique molecular identifier that allowed TCR cDNA molecules to be counted accurately. Specific primers in the conserved constant-segment region were used to synthesize first-strand cDNA for the TCR alpha and beta chains. To control for contamination, every cDNA library carried two barcodes: a SMART-Mk sample barcode plus Illumina barcodes. TruSeq adapter sequences along with Illumina sample barcodes were introduced in two successive PCR steps. TCR alpha and beta cDNA libraries were sequenced on the Illumina HiSeq platform with custom primers. Per the source publication's procedure: Raw reads were processed with MiGEC to extract unique molecular identifiers, and MiXCR was used to determine CDR3 positions. Recombination models were inferred per individual with the repgenHMM and IGoR tools using an EM algorithm. The tcR package in R was used for shared clonotype analysis, with sharing normalized by the product of cloneset sizes. Out-of-frame nonproductive sequences were analyzed to study raw recombination free of thymic and clonal selection effects. The raw public reads went through TCRdb reprocessing: fastp at Q25, MiXCR clone calling, in-frame beta chains kept. Rows merge per CDR3 protein into single entries with the most common DNA and genes. TCRdb's processing, not the study's, gives the V and J calls here. The sample table lists roughly 250,000 distinct CDR3 sequences, 5.5% to 7% of them with a count of one. 3% to 4.5% of the sample is held by the ten biggest clonotypes.

On the study overall, not on this receptor specifically: In beta out-of-frame sequences, excess twin sharing was weaker, because having fewer shared sequences lowered the signal-to-noise ratio. In monozygotic twins, out-of-frame TCR alpha sharing was systematically underestimated by recombination models, although the models agreed with sharing between unrelated individuals. Compared with coincidental sharing between unrelated individuals, out-of-frame TCR alpha sequences shared between twins had an excess of sequences with low generation probability. Invariant T cells such as MAIT and iNKT could partly confound zero-insertion analyses, although diverse VJ usage argued against such confounding for most clonotypes. Abundant cord blood beta clonotypes had fewer insertions, young adult naive repertoires showed a similar but weaker trend, and memory repertoires showed no such trend. Because the same donors could not be followed over many years, conclusions were based on cross-sectional statistical analysis.

The data were also submitted as part of a second study, on yellow fever vaccine responses in identical twins. In that second paper, the authors write: The T cell response to vaccination in identical twins was reported by the authors to appear partly convergent and partly personalized. The study precisely tracked vaccine-responding T cell clones in identical twins.

The receptor was derived from a woman aged 18-35 years in good health. In this chain, TRBV10-3 is recombined with TRBJ2-1; the junction holds 7 bases that match TRBD1. The sequenced material came from memory (CD45RO+) T cells sorted from blood. Explained via the paper, the cell subset or site label denotes: CD45RO+ enriched T cells. CDR3 protein: CATSPGQNNEQFF. The DNA sequence reads TGTGCCACGAGTCCGGGACAGAACAATGAGCAGTTCTTC.